The 30 T cell receptor beta chains below come from one sample, sequenced in a study of blood T cell repertoires in COVID-19. Repertoires were generated with immunoSEQ multiplex PCR, while TCRdb's copy carries only in-frame clones and drops some. The table shows approximately 260,000 clones, with 89% occurring only once. Sample: peripheral blood. The receptor set was obtained from a middle-aged man with acute or convalescent COVID-19.

The chain has TRBV7-9 and TRBJ2-1, with TRBD2 identical over 8 bases. Germline-derived CDR1 and CDR2 are SEHNR and FQNEAQ (reference sequence). The trim removed 3 bases at V and 2 bases at J, leaving 0 bases unmatched. This CDR3 has 14 amino acids. This CDR3 reads CASSFGGAYNEQFF. The CDR3, as DNA: TGTGCCAGCAGCTTCGGGGGGGCCTACAATGAGCAGTTCTTC.

The chain has TRBV6-6 and TRBJ1-4; D remains ambiguous. Germline V gene data show CDR1 as MNHNY and CDR2 as SVGAGI (reference sequence). This CDR3 is built from 15 residues. Deletions cut 6 bases from V and 7 bases from J, with 18 bases between. The CDR3 region has the DNA TGTGCCAGCAGCGTAGTGGCAATTCGGGGTGAAAAACTGTTTTTT. It specifies CASSVVAIRGEKLFF.

The rearrangement joins TRBV10-3 to TRBJ1-2, with D unresolved. CDR1 and CDR2 (germline): ENHRY, SYGVKD. There are 14 residues in the CDR3. Trimming left V 3 bases short and J 4 bases short, with 12 bases between. Here the CDR3 DNA reads TGTGCCATCAGTGAACAGTTGACCTCCTATGGCTACACCTTC. Amino acids: CAISEQLTSYGYTF.

This clone appeared once. In nucleotides, the CDR3 is TGTGCCAGCAGCCCCACACCGCTCGAGCAGTACTTC. It yields the protein CASSPTPLEQYF. The chain combines TRBV3-1 (or the pseudogene TRBV3-2) with TRBJ2-7, with D unresolved. Germline V gene lookup returns CDR1 LGHDT and CDR2 YNNKEL (reference sequence). The CDR3 spans 12 residues. V was cut by 4 bases and J by 6 bases, with 10 bases left in between.

The rearrangement joins TRBV18 to TRBJ2-7; a possible D gene is TRBD1 (6 bases). The germline V and J ends were trimmed by 6 bases and 0 bases, with 15 bases remaining between them. This CDR3 is 15 amino acids long. The V gene's germline CDR1 is KGHSH and CDR2 LQKENI. CDR3 amino acids: CASSAGVPSSYEQYF. CDR3 sequence (DNA): TGTGCCAGCTCGGCAGGGGTTCCCAGCTCCTACGAGCAGTACTTC.

V and J are TRBV30 and TRBJ1-4, with a weak D call TRBD1 (5 bases). The CDR3 spans 13 residues. V was pared by 5 bases and J by 10 bases, with 17 bases between. The germline V gene encodes CDR1 GTSNPN and CDR2 SVGIG (reference sequence). The CDR3 coding sequence is TGTGCCTGGCGGGAGGCAGGGCTCCGAAAACTGTTTTTT. This sequence encodes CAWREAGLRKLFF.

The chain is built from TRBV7-9 and TRBJ1-2, with unresolved D. V was trimmed by 5 bases and J by 8 bases, leaving 12 bases between them. From germline, CDR1 is SEHNR and CDR2 FQNEAQ (reference sequence). The CDR3 loop spans 12 amino acids. CDR3 sequence reads: CASSLTEMGYTF. DNA of the CDR3: TGTGCCAGCAGCCTCACGGAGATGGGCTACACCTTC.

The chain has TRBV10-3 and TRBJ2-2; tentative D call: TRBD1 (7 bases). From germline, CDR1 is ENHRY and CDR2 SYGVKD. V lost 9 bases and J 6 bases, leaving 14 bases between the germline ends. This CDR3 region has 13 residues. CDR3 DNA: TGTGCCATTGCCAGGGGGGAACCCGGGGAGCTGTTTTTT. Its protein product is CAIARGEPGELFF.

The gene calls are TRBV29-1 and TRBJ1-2; a possible D gene is TRBD1 (6 bases). CDR3 length: 11 amino acids. Deletions cut 5 bases from V and 6 bases from J, with 10 bases between. Germline V gene sequence: CDR1 SQVTM, CDR2 ANQGSEA. The CDR3 DNA is TGCAGCGTTTGGGACATCGATGGCTACACCTTC. This translates into CSVWDIDGYTF.

V is TRBV2 and J is TRBJ2-2; 11 nucleotides align to TRBD2. V shed 7 bases, J shed 2 bases, and the junction held 3 bases outside the gene matches. CDR1 SNHLY and CDR2 FYNNEI come from the germline V gene. The CDR3 spans 15 residues. The CDR3 reads CASTGTSGNTGELFF. Written as DNA, the CDR3 is TGTGCCAGCACAGGGACTAGCGGAAACACCGGGGAGCTGTTTTTT.

V gene TRBV12-5 combines with J gene TRBJ2-5; tentatively, D is TRBD1 (6 bases). Germline V lookup: CDR1 LGHNT, CDR2 FRNRAP. The CDR3 totals 13 residues. Trimming cost V 6 bases and J 1 base, with 9 bases left between them. The CDR3 DNA is TGTGCTAGTGGACGGGACACCCAAGAGACCCAGTACTTC. Amino acids: CASGRDTQETQYF.

The DNA for the CDR3 is TGTGCCAGCAGTCTTAGCGGGGCTTTCTACAATGAGCAGTTCTTC. Protein sequence: CASSLSGAFYNEQFF. The gene calls are TRBV6-5 and TRBJ2-1; 8 bases are shared with TRBD2. With V trimmed by 5 bases and J by 3 bases, 6 bases remained unmatched. The CDR3 sequence is 15 residues long. CDR1 is MNHEY, CDR2 SVGAGI, per germline.

The chain combines TRBV6-5 with TRBJ2-4, with a possible D match to TRBD2 (5 bases). The CDR3 has 15 amino acids. Trimming cost V 2 bases and J 6 bases, with 14 bases left between them. Per germline, CDR1 MNHEY and CDR2 SVGAGI. The CDR3 bases are TGTGCCAGCAGTTACCCGACCGAAGGAGGAAACATTCAGTACTTC. This encodes CASSYPTEGGNIQYF.

This sequence joins TRBV29-1 and TRBJ2-1, with D perhaps matching TRBD1 (6 bases). Trimming removed 4 bases at V and 0 bases at J, with 22 bases between. The CDR3 spans 18 residues. CDR1 SQVTM and CDR2 ANQGSEA come from the germline V gene. The CDR3 protein is CSVAQLWGRPSSYNEQFF. CDR3 coding DNA: TGCAGCGTTGCCCAGTTATGGGGGCGTCCATCCTCCTACAATGAGCAGTTCTTC.

This chain joins TRBV2 and TRBJ1-5; a weak D match, TRBD1 (6 bases). Germline V lookup: CDR1 SNHLY, CDR2 FYNNEI. V was pared by 6 bases and J by 7 bases, with 13 bases between. This CDR3 is built from 13 residues. Here the CDR3 reads CASSHREGQPQHF. The DNA of the CDR3 is TGTGCCAGCAGCCACAGGGAAGGACAGCCCCAGCATTTT. Full variable domain (rest looked up from reference TRBV2 and TRBJ1-5): EPEVTQTPSHQVTQMGQEVILRCVPISNHLYFYWYRQILGQKVEFLVSFYNNEISEKSEIFDDQFSVERPDGSNFTLKIRSTKLEDSAMYFCASSHREGQPQHFGDGTRLSIL.

This clone occurred a few times. The chain joins TRBV24-1 to TRBJ1-5, with D unclear. The CDR3 contains 13 residues. Between the trimmed V and J ends, which lost 9 bases and 4 bases, there was a span of 12 bases. In germline, CDR1 is KGHDR, CDR2 SFDVKD. The CDR3 is CATQYSPNQPQHF. CDR3 nucleotide sequence: TGTGCCACCCAATACAGCCCGAATCAGCCCCAGCATTTT.

The rearrangement joins TRBV2 to TRBJ1-2; possibly TRBD1 for D (5 bases). The V end lost 11 bases, the J end lost 6 bases, and 16 bases lay between the germline ends. The CDR3 sequence is 12 residues long. The germline V gene has CDR1 SNHLY and CDR2 FYNNEI. CDR3 in amino acids: CAQSWGGNGYTF. Here the CDR3 DNA reads TGTGCCCAATCATGGGGGGGGAATGGCTACACCTTC.

V and J are TRBV19 and TRBJ1-3; TRBD1 is a possible D gene (5 bases). The CDR3 has 14 amino acids. Trimming cost V 7 bases and J 0 bases, with 10 bases left between them. Germline CDR1 LNHDA, CDR2 SQIVND (reference sequence). This CDR3 is CASNRQRSGNTIYF. The CDR3 DNA is TGTGCCAGTAACCGACAGCGCTCTGGAAACACCATATATTTT. Together with reference TRBV19 and TRBJ1-3, the CDR3 gives the full variable domain: DGGITQSPKYLFRKEGQNVTLSCEQNLNHDAMYWYRQDPGQGLRLIYYSQIVNDFQKGDIAEGYSVSREKKESFPLTVTSAQKNPTAFYLCASNRQRSGNTIYFGEGSWLTVV.

The genes are TRBV10-3 and TRBJ2-7; a possible D gene is TRBD1 (6 bases). The CDR3 runs to 14 residues. The V and J ends lost 0 bases and 0 bases respectively, with 6 bases between them. Germline V lookup: CDR1 ENHRY, CDR2 SYGVKD. The CDR3 DNA reads as TGTGCCATCAGTGAGTCGGACAGCTCCTACGAGCAGTACTTC. This sequence encodes CAISESDSSYEQYF.

The chain couples TRBV20-1 to TRBJ2-7; a weak D match, TRBD1 (6 bases). This CDR3 is built from 11 residues. Germline-derived CDR1 and CDR2 are DFQATT and SNEGSKA (reference sequence). CDR3 bases: TGCAGGGCGGAGGTGGGGGCGAAGCAGTACTTC. This codes for CRAEVGAKQYF.

V usage is TRBV30 and J usage is TRBJ1-2; tentatively, D is TRBD1 (6 bases). CDR1 and CDR2 (germline): GTSNPN, SVGIG (reference sequence). Trimming cost V 0 bases and J 8 bases, with 19 bases left between them. The CDR3 totals 15 residues. Written as DNA, the CDR3 is TGTGCCTGGAGTGTCCGGGACACCCGAATCGGGGGCTACACCTTC. It translates to CAWSVRDTRIGGYTF.

The chain links TRBV19 to TRBJ2-1; 13 positions agree with TRBD2. Losses at the gene ends were 5 bases for V and 3 bases for J; bases not matched to a gene: 4. CDR3 length: 16 residues. Germline CDR1 and CDR2: LNHDA and SQIVND (reference sequence). The DNA of the CDR3 is TGTGCCAGTAGTTTGACTAGCGGGGGGATCTACAATGAGCAGTTCTTC. Translated: CASSLTSGGIYNEQFF. Combining the CDR3 with reference TRBV19 and TRBJ2-1 gives the whole variable domain DGGITQSPKYLFRKEGQNVTLSCEQNLNHDAMYWYRQDPGQGLRLIYYSQIVNDFQKGDIAEGYSVSREKKESFPLTVTSAQKNPTAFYLCASSLTSGGIYNEQFFGPGTRLTVL.

The chain recombines TRBV19 with TRBJ2-5; TRBD2 aligns across 7 bases. This CDR3 comprises 15 residues. The ends lost 5 bases at V and 5 bases at J; junction bases unmatched: 11. Looked up from germline, CDR1 is LNHDA and CDR2 is SQIVND (reference sequence). CDR3 residues: CASSPTRGEGETQYF. The CDR3 region has the DNA TGTGCCAGTAGTCCGACTCGCGGGGAGGGTGAGACCCAGTACTTC.

The chain links TRBV6-1 to TRBJ1-1, with D unresolved. Germline loops: CDR1 MNHNS, CDR2 SASEGT. The CDR3 runs to 13 residues. V gave up 2 bases and J gave up 10 bases, with 14 bases separating them. The CDR3 sequence: CASSEIEFARAFF. Written as DNA, the CDR3 is TGTGCCAGCAGTGAAATTGAGTTTGCTAGAGCTTTCTTT.

The gene calls are TRBV5-1 and TRBJ2-3, with TRBD1 identical over 7 bases. CDR1 and CDR2 (germline): SGHRS, YFSETQ. CDR3 size: 14 residues. With V trimmed by 2 bases and J by 4 bases, 4 bases remained unmatched. The CDR3 region is CASSLLQGADTQYF. CDR3 nucleotide sequence: TGCGCCAGCAGCTTACTCCAGGGGGCAGATACGCAGTATTTT.

This clone was observed once. The V call is TRBV5-1, the J call TRBJ1-2, with TRBD1 as a possible D gene (6 bases). V shed 5 bases and J shed 10 bases, with 12 bases lying between them. This CDR3 has 11 residues. Germline V gene sequence: CDR1 SGHRS, CDR2 YFSETQ. Written as DNA, the CDR3 is TGCGCCAGCAGTCAACAGGGTGACTACACCTTC. Protein: CASSQQGDYTF.

The chain has TRBV19 and TRBJ1-5; D ambiguous. This CDR3 spans 15 amino acids. Germline V CDR1 and CDR2: LNHDA, SQIVND (reference sequence). The germline V and J ends were trimmed by 7 bases and 2 bases, with 15 bases remaining between them. The DNA for the CDR3 is TGTGCCAGTACCCCTCAGTCCAGTGGCAATCAGCCCCAGCATTTT. Translated, it gives CASTPQSSGNQPQHF.

The J gene is TRBJ2-7, the V gene TRBV7-9, with D uncertain. CDR3 length: 14 amino acids. Germline CDR1 and CDR2: SEHNR and FQNEAQ (reference sequence). The germline V and J ends were trimmed by 4 bases and 0 bases, with 10 bases remaining between them. The CDR3 region has the DNA TGTGCCAGCAGCTCGACGGAGAGCTCCTACGAGCAGTACTTC. Translation gives CASSSTESSYEQYF.

The chain couples TRBV5-1 to TRBJ1-2, with D possibly being TRBD1 (5 bases). The germline V and J ends were trimmed by 0 bases and 10 bases, with 13 bases remaining between them. Germline V gene data show CDR1 as SGHRS and CDR2 as YFSETQ. CDR3 length: 13 amino acids. CDR3 region: CASSLGQSLNYTF. CDR3 coding DNA: TGCGCCAGCAGCTTGGGACAGAGTCTGAACTACACCTTC.

This clone was recorded only once. The V and J genes are TRBV10-2 and TRBJ1-2; 9 bases match TRBD1. The germline V gene encodes CDR1 WSHSY and CDR2 SAAADI. V dropped 6 bases and J dropped 1; count of bases not matched to a gene: 12. This CDR3 comprises 17 residues. The CDR3 protein is CASRNPGQGVGNYGYTF. CDR3 DNA: TGCGCCAGCAGAAACCCGGGACAGGGTGTGGGTAACTATGGCTACACCTTC.